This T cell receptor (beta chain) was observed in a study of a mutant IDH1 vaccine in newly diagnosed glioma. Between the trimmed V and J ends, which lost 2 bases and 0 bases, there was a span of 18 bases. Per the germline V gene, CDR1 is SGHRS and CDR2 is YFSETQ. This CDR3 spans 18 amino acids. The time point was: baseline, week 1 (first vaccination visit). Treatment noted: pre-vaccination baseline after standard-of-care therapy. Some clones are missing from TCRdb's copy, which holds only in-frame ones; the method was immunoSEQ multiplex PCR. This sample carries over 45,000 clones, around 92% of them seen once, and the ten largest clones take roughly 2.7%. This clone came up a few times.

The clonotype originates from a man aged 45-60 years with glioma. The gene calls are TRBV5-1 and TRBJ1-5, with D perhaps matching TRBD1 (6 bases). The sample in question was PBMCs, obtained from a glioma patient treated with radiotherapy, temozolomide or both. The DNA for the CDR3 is TGCGCCAGCAGCTTCACTGGGACAAATATGACTAGCAATCAGCCCCAGCATTTT. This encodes CASSFTGTNMTSNQPQHF.